The T cell receptor beta chain under discussion was sequenced for a study of blood T cell repertoires in COVID-19. Study summary: COVID-19 samples from acute and convalescent phases originated in the United States, Italy and Spain.

During active infection, Seattle patients enrolled and were then monitored through disease. In the original analysis: How many nucleated cells were present was estimated from reference gene primer amplification. Assay used: immunoSEQ multiplex PCR; TCRdb lists only in-frame clones, some missing. The DNA was the basis for D and trimming; V, J and clone size are from that table. The data contain 150,000 to 200,000 clones, 80% to 85% of them singletons. This CDR3 comprises 10 residues. Per the germline V gene, CDR1 is DFQATT and CDR2 is SNEGSKA (reference sequence). The ends were cut back, 5 bases at V and 3 bases at J, with 4 bases in the middle.

The rearrangement links TRBV20-1 to TRBJ1-2, with D unresolved. This TCR derives from a woman aged 65 to 85 with COVID-19, enrolled during active disease. Sequencing input: peripheral blood. The CDR3 protein is CSASDYGYTF. In DNA form, the CDR3 reads TGCAGTGCTTCAGACTATGGCTACACCTTC.